The 23 T cell receptor beta chains below all came from one sample that was sequenced in a study of cytomegalovirus exposure and HLA in healthy donors. PCR employed 60 Vbeta and 13 Jbeta primers. Clones were sequenced by immunoSEQ multiplex PCR, and TCRdb holds only the in-frame ones, with some missing. The table shows about 180,000 clones, with 65% to 80% occurring only once. Material for sequencing was PBMCs. The source of these receptors is a woman aged 45-59 years in good health and CMV-seropositive.

The chain combines TRBV7-9 with TRBJ2-7, with D perhaps matching TRBD2 (5 bases). Trimming took 0 bases from V and 5 from J, leaving 14 bases between them. Germline V gives CDR1 SEHNR, CDR2 FQNEAQ (reference sequence). The CDR3 totals 15 residues. In DNA form, the CDR3 reads TGTGCCAGCAGCTTAGCGGAGAGGGTATTCAACGAGCAGTACTTC. Translation: CASSLAERVFNEQYF.

J is TRBJ2-6 and V is TRBV5-8; a possible D gene is TRBD2 (7 bases). From germline, CDR1 is SGHTS and CDR2 YDEGEE. The CDR3 length is 17 residues. Trimming removed 2 bases at V and 0 bases at J, with 12 bases between. The CDR3: CASSFGGGGSGANVLTF. The CDR3 nucleotides are TGTGCCAGCAGCTTCGGGGGAGGGGGCTCTGGGGCCAACGTCCTGACTTTC.

This clone was counted once. In the same sample, other DNA sequences code for this CDR3. V and J are TRBV6-1 and TRBJ1-2; D is perhaps TRBD1 (5 bases). The CDR3 loop spans 13 amino acids. The V gene lost 6 bases and the J gene lost 3 bases, with 11 bases spanning the gap. Germline values: CDR1 MNHNS, CDR2 SASEGT. The CDR3 reads CASSVDRDYGYTF. The CDR3 DNA follows: TGTGCCAGCAGCGTTGACAGAGACTATGGCTACACCTTC.

In its sample, this clone was seen once. The chain couples TRBV10-2 to TRBJ1-1; 8 nucleotides match TRBD1. Germline CDR1 reads WSHSY; CDR2 reads SAAADI. Unmatched junction bases numbered 16, after V lost 0 bases and J lost 1 base. This CDR3 comprises 20 residues. DNA of the CDR3: TGCGCCAGCAGTGAGTCAAGAGGGGGTAGGACAGGGTCGGCGAACACTGAAGCTTTCTTT. Translated: CASSESRGGRTGSANTEAFF.

This clone was recorded a few times. The chain links TRBV5-1 to TRBJ1-1; a possible D gene is TRBD1 (5 bases). There are 15 residues in the CDR3. Looked up from germline, CDR1 is SGHRS and CDR2 is YFSETQ. With 4 bases removed from V and 1 base from J, the gap between germline ends came to 14 bases. Written as DNA, the CDR3 is TGCGCCAGCAGCCCAGCAGGGAACCAGAACACTGAAGCTTTCTTT. The encoded protein is CASSPAGNQNTEAFF. The full variable domain, rest sourced from reference TRBV5-1 and TRBJ1-1, is KAGVTQTPRYLIKTRGQQVTLSCSPISGHRSVSWYQQTPGQGLQFLFEYFSETQRNKGNFPGRFSGRQFSNSRSEMNVSTLELGDSALYLCASSPAGNQNTEAFFGQGTRLTVV.

J is TRBJ2-2 and V is TRBV10-3, with a tentative D call TRBD1 (6 bases). The ends were cut back, 2 bases at V and 5 bases at J, with 9 bases in the middle. The germline gives CDR1 ENHRY, CDR2 SYGVKD. CDR3 length: 14 residues. Here the CDR3 reads CAISETGWTGELFF. CDR3 bases: TGTGCCATCAGTGAGACAGGGTGGACCGGGGAGCTGTTTTTT.

This clone was seen a few times. This chain connects TRBV7-8 to TRBJ2-3; TRBD2 might be the D (5 bases). This CDR3 has 14 amino acids. Deletions cut 5 bases from V and 5 bases from J, with 14 bases between. Germline CDR1 and CDR2: SGHVS and FQNEAQ. The CDR3 coding sequence is TGTGCCAGCAGCCCCCGTGTTGGGAGAGATACGCAGTATTTT. Translation: CASSPRVGRDTQYF.

The rearrangement joins TRBV28 to TRBJ1-2; D possibly corresponds to TRBD1 (5 bases). Germline V lookup: CDR1 MDHEN, CDR2 SYDVKM. V lost 3 bases to trimming and J lost 5 bases, with 13 bases between them. The CDR3 contains 14 residues. The chain's CDR3 is CASSFGGGHYGYTF. CDR3 DNA sequence: TGTGCCAGCAGTTTCGGGGGTGGACATTATGGCTACACCTTC.

In this sample, this clone turned up a few times. The V and J genes are TRBV6-5 and TRBJ2-1; a possible D gene is TRBD1 (5 bases). CDR3 length: 15 residues. Germline CDR1 and CDR2: MNHEY and SVGAGI. The V and J ends lost 5 bases and 2 bases respectively, with 13 bases between them. The CDR3, as DNA: TGTGCCAGCAGTCCAACAGGTGACACCTACAATGAGCAGTTCTTC. It encodes CASSPTGDTYNEQFF.

A few counts support this clone. The same CDR3 also results from other DNA sequences found in this sample. This chain connects TRBV7-2 to TRBJ2-7, with TRBD2 matching 12 bases. Germline V gene data show CDR1 as SGHTA and CDR2 as FQGNSA. This CDR3 has 14 amino acids. Losses at the gene ends were 3 bases for V and 3 bases for J; bases not matched to a gene: 0. In DNA, the CDR3 is TGTGCCAGCAGCTTGACTAGCGGGAGCTACGAGCAGTACTTC. Encoded protein: CASSLTSGSYEQYF.

The chain links TRBV14 to TRBJ2-5, with a tentative D call TRBD1 (5 bases). The germline V gene encodes CDR1 SGHDN and CDR2 FVKESK. Trimming took 4 bases from V and 5 from J, leaving 20 bases between them. CDR3 length: 16 amino acids. CDR3 nucleotides: TGTGCCAGCAGCCCCGGGTCAGGACATTGGGCGGAGACCCAGTACTTC. Translated: CASSPGSGHWAETQYF.

The chain joins TRBV11-2 to TRBJ1-4; no reliable D call. The CDR3 is 16 residues long. Germline CDR1 is SGHAT and CDR2 is FQNNGV. Trimming removed 0 bases at V and 5 bases at J, with 13 bases between. The CDR3 sequence: CASSLDGSGRNEKLFF. The CDR3 coding sequence is TGTGCCAGCAGCTTAGATGGGTCAGGCCGGAATGAAAAACTGTTTTTT.

The V and J genes are TRBV4-3 and TRBJ1-2; 10 bases fit TRBD1. Germline trimming cut 1 base from V and 8 bases from J; bases unmatched to any gene: 13. The CDR3 spans 17 residues. Germline V gives CDR1 LGHNA, CDR2 YSLEER. CDR3 DNA: TGCGCCAGCAGCCAAGTGGTTCCGGGACAGGGGTTGGGCGGCTACACCTTC. Its protein product is CASSQVVPGQGLGGYTF.

In this sample, this clone turned up once. The chain is built from TRBV19 and TRBJ2-1; TRBD2 aligns across 8 bases. The length of the CDR3 is 13 residues. Germline assignment: CDR1 LNHDA and CDR2 SQIVND (reference sequence). Losses at the gene ends were 2 bases for V and 10 bases for J; bases not matched to a gene: 4. The CDR3 protein is CASSIRLAQEQFF. CDR3 sequence (DNA): TGTGCCAGTAGTATACGACTAGCGCAAGAGCAGTTCTTC.

The V gene is TRBV7-3, the J gene TRBJ2-2; 9 nucleotides match TRBD2. CDR3 size: 16 residues. Unmatched junction bases numbered 6, after V lost 4 bases and J lost 3 bases. CDR1 is SGHTA and CDR2 is FQGTGA in the germline V gene. DNA of the CDR3: TGTGCCAGCAGCTCCGGCGGGAGGGGGGACACCGGGGAGCTGTTTTTT. It codes for CASSSGGRGDTGELFF.

The chain uses TRBV6-1 and TRBJ1-2, with 10 nucleotides matching TRBD1. Trimming removed 5 bases from V and 8 bases from J; junction bases left unmatched: 11. The germline CDR1 and CDR2 sequences are MNHNS and SASEGT. The CDR3 contains 15 residues. CDR3 loop: CASSLYTGTGEGYTF. CDR3 coding DNA: TGTGCCAGCAGTCTCTACACCGGGACAGGGGAAGGCTACACCTTC.

The count of this clone is one. The chain has TRBV6-5 and TRBJ2-1, with 8 bases matching TRBD2. This CDR3 spans 14 amino acids. V shed 4 bases, J shed 7 bases, and the junction held 6 bases outside the gene matches. Germline V gene sequence: CDR1 MNHEY, CDR2 SVGAGI. This chain's CDR3 is CASSSPPSGNEQFF. For the CDR3, the DNA is TGTGCCAGCAGTTCCCCTCCTAGCGGGAATGAGCAGTTCTTC.

The gene calls are TRBV7-2 and TRBJ1-1; D gene ambiguous. Looked up from germline, CDR1 is SGHTA and CDR2 is FQGNSA. V dropped 2 bases and J dropped 2 bases, with 6 bases sitting between them. CDR3 length: 13 residues. This chain's CDR3 is CASSLFPNTEAFF. CDR3 DNA sequence: TGTGCCAGCAGCTTATTTCCTAACACTGAAGCTTTCTTT. Full variable domain (missing parts from reference TRBV7-2 and TRBJ1-1): GAGVSQSPSNKVTEKGKDVELRCDPISGHTALYWYRQSLGQGLEFLIYFQGNSAPDKSGLPSDRFSAERTGGSVSTLTIQRTQQEDSAVYLCASSLFPNTEAFFGQGTRLTVV.

As DNA, the CDR3 is TGTGCCAGCACCAGGACAGGGAGCACAGATACGCAGTATTTT. Its translation: CASTRTGSTDTQYF. The chain combines TRBV11-3 with TRBJ2-3; 8 positions match TRBD1. The CDR3 sequence is 14 residues long. CDR1 is SGHNT and CDR2 is YENEEA in the germline V gene. V shed 7 bases, J shed 0 bases, and the junction held 3 bases outside the gene matches.

J is TRBJ1-1 and V is TRBV7-3; 9 bases align to TRBD1. V dropped 5 bases and J dropped 2; count of bases not matched to a gene: 3. The CDR3 contains 14 residues. Germline values: CDR1 SGHTA, CDR2 FQGTGA. The CDR3 DNA is TGTGCCAGCAGCGCGACAGGGGGAAACACTGAAGCTTTCTTT. As protein: CASSATGGNTEAFF.

This clone was recorded only once. The rearrangement links TRBV2 to TRBJ2-1; 10 bases are shared with TRBD2. The CDR3 covers 15 residues. The J segment lost 3 bases and the V segment lost 7 bases, leaving 6 bases of the junction unmatched. Germline V lookup: CDR1 SNHLY, CDR2 FYNNEI. The CDR3 nucleotides read TGTGCCAGCATCGGAGCGGGAGGGAACTACAATGAGCAGTTCTTC. As protein: CASIGAGGNYNEQFF.

This clone was seen only a few times. CDR3 in amino acids: CASSLAEMNTEAFF. CDR3 DNA sequence: TGTGCCAGCAGCTTGGCGGAGATGAACACTGAAGCTTTCTTT. This chain uses TRBV7-8 with TRBJ1-1, with D unresolved. The CDR3 sequence is 14 residues long. V was trimmed by 3 bases and J by 0 bases, leaving 8 bases between them. Germline assignment: CDR1 SGHVS and CDR2 FQNEAQ.

The chain carries TRBV6-6 and TRBJ1-5, with D unresolved. The CDR3 runs 14 residues. V gave up 5 bases and J gave up 2 bases, with 10 bases separating them. Looked up from germline, CDR1 is MNHNY and CDR2 is SVGAGI (reference sequence). The CDR3 region is CASSHGSGNQPQHF. CDR3 in DNA: TGTGCCAGCAGTCACGGTAGCGGCAATCAGCCCCAGCATTTT.